This T cell receptor beta chain is drawn from a study of cytomegalovirus exposure and HLA in healthy donors. PCR primers comprised 60 Vbeta and 13 Jbeta primers. Assay used: immunoSEQ multiplex PCR; TCRdb lists only in-frame clones, some missing. In the table there are some 110,000 clones, 15% of which are singletons. The ends were cut back, 3 bases at V and 4 bases at J, with 13 bases in the middle. The CDR3 consists of 14 residues. Looked up from germline, CDR1 is KGHSH and CDR2 is LQKENI. The donors comprised healthy bone marrow donors. Study results and limitations: Specific recognition of CMV antigens was confirmed in vitro for three chains (all CMV-associated). Excluded were some V segments that proved indistinguishable, including TRBV6-2 and TRBV6-3.

Only a few counts were recorded for this clone. Its antigen is unknown. V usage is TRBV18 and J usage is TRBJ2-7; possibly TRBD1 for D (6 bases). Sequencing was done on a sample of PBMCs. The TCR sequence derives from a female donor in good health and CMV-seronegative. CDR3 sequence reads: CASSPRDNGYEQYF. The CDR3, as DNA: TGTGCCAGCTCACCTAGGGACAACGGGTACGAGCAGTACTTC.